This TCR beta chain was recorded in a study of shared clonotypes between healthy human individuals. Study overall: The plates for each donor numbered three CD4 naive, three CD4 memory, two CD8 naive and one CD8 memory. Notes on the study in general: Sequencing depth was predicted to influence how clonotypes are shared among donors.

Deep was the level at which the assay was run. It was roughly 210 ng DNA, about 30,000 T cell genomes, that sorted-subset replicate PCRs used. Only in-frame clones appear in the TCRdb table, and some are missing; sequencing was by immunoSEQ multiplex PCR. Here the sample spans roughly 1,500,000 clones, approximately 98% being singletons. J lost 5 bases, V lost 5 bases, and 7 bases had no gene match. CDR1 SEHNR and CDR2 FQNEAQ come from the germline V gene (reference sequence). The CDR3 contains 14 residues. The table lists this clone with a count of one. The target antigen is unknown. Sequencing used naive CD4+ T cells sorted from blood. The sample's subset: CD45RA+ positively selected. The source is a man aged 30 to 45 in good health. The chain carries TRBV7-9 and TRBJ2-5; 8 bases agree with TRBD2. The DNA of the CDR3 is TGTGCCAGCAGCACCCGAGCGGGGGTGGAGACCCAGTACTTC. This encodes CASSTRAGVETQYF. The full variable domain, in which reference TRBV7-9 and TRBJ2-5 provide the parts outside the CDR3, is DTGVSQNPRHKITKRGQNVTFRCDPISEHNRLYWYRQTLGQGPEFLTYFQNEAQLEKSRLLSDRFSAERPKGSFSTLEIQRTEQGDSAMYLCASSTRAGVETQYFGPGTRLLVL.